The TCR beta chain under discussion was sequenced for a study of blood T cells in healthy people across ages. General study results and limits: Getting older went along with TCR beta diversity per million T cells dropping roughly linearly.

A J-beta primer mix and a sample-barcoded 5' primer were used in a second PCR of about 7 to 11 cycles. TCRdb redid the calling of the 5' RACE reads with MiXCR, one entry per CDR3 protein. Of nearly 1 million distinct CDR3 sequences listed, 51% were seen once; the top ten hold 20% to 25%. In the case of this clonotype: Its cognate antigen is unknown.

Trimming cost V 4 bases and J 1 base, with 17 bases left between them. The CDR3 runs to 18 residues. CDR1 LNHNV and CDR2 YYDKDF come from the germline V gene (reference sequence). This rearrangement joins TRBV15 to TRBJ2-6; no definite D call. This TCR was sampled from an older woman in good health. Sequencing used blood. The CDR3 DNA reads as TGTGCCACCAGCAAAAACAGTCCGGTACAGTCTGGGGCCAACGTCCTGACTTTC. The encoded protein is CATSKNSPVQSGANVLTF.